The 21 T cell receptor beta chains listed next were all sequenced from one sample in a study of T-cell reconstitution after alpha-beta-depleted transplantation in children. Library preparation (for TCRbeta) was performed with unique molecular identifiers. One entry per CDR3 protein, called by TCRdb with MiXCR from the PCR reads. The sample yields a few hundred thousand distinct CDR3 sequences, 12% seen once. The source was PBMCs from the stem cell graft donor, collected from the stem cell graft. These receptors all stem from a human donor who donated a stem cell graft to a child with combined immunodeficiency.

In this sample, this clonotype turned up many times. The chain uses TRBV6-2 or TRBV6-3 and TRBJ2-1, with D possibly matching TRBD2 (7 bases). The CDR3 contains 15 residues. Germline V gene lookup returns CDR1 MNHEY and CDR2 SVGEGT. Deletions cut 4 bases from V and 4 bases from J, with 14 bases between. CDR3 sequence: CASSSGGGPYNEQFF. CDR3 sequence (DNA): TGTGCCAGCAGTTCTGGCGGGGGCCCGTACAATGAGCAGTTCTTC.

This clonotype was detected a few times. The chain employs TRBV5-6 and TRBJ1-6; 9 bases fit TRBD1. The J segment lost 9 bases and the V segment lost 0 bases, leaving 4 bases of the junction unmatched. The CDR3 consists of 15 residues. Germline V gene lookup returns CDR1 SGHDT and CDR2 YYEEEE. In DNA, the CDR3 is TGTGCCAGCAGCTTGGGGGACAGGGTCTCTTCACCCCTCCACTTT. Residues: CASSLGDRVSSPLHF.

This clonotype was detected a few times. This chain connects TRBV4-3 to TRBJ2-7; D is ambiguous. V gave up 0 bases and J gave up 0 bases, with 12 bases separating them. This CDR3 is built from 16 residues. Germline CDR1 LGHNA, CDR2 YSLEER. Here the CDR3 DNA reads TGCGCCAGCAGCCAAGATTTTGCCGGGTTCTCCTACGAGCAGTACTTC. It codes for CASSQDFAGFSYEQYF.

There are a few counts of this clonotype. V usage is TRBV30 and J usage is TRBJ2-1; 8 bases align to TRBD2. V shed 5 bases, J shed 7 bases, and the junction held 13 bases outside the gene matches. The CDR3 loop spans 15 amino acids. The germline V gene encodes CDR1 GTSNPN and CDR2 SVGIG (reference sequence). Here the CDR3 reads CAWESRTSPSNEQFF. In DNA form, the CDR3 reads TGTGCCTGGGAATCCCGGACTAGCCCAAGTAATGAGCAGTTCTTC. The full variable domain, completed using reference TRBV30 and TRBJ2-1, is SQTIHQWPATLVQPVGSPLSLECTVEGTSNPNLYWYRQAAGRGLQLLFYSVGIGQISSEVPQNLSASRPQDRQFILSSKKLLLSDSGFYLCAWESRTSPSNEQFFGPGTRLTVL.

A few counts support this clonotype. Mismatch with germline at one junction end may stem from a read error. The rearrangement uses TRBV29-1 and TRBJ2-4, with TRBD2 matching 12 bases. The CDR3 is made up of 12 amino acids. Germline V lookup: CDR1 SQVTM, CDR2 ANQGSEA. In nucleotides, the CDR3 is TGCAGCGTAGCTGGGACTAGCGGGCCGCCGGACTTC. Amino acids: CSVAGTSGPPDF. Full variable domain (outside the CDR3, taken from reference TRBV29-1 and TRBJ2-4): SAVISQKPSRDICQRGTSLTIQCQVDSQVTMMFWYRQQPGQSLTLIATANQGSEATYESGFVIDKFPISRPNLTFSTLTVSNMSPEDSSIYLCSVAGTSGPPDFGAGTRLSVL.

This clonotype was seen ten or more times. The V gene is TRBV6-2 or TRBV6-3, the J gene TRBJ2-3; unclear D gene. The germline CDR1 and CDR2 sequences are MNHEY and SVGEGT. The ends were cut back, 1 base at V and 6 bases at J, with 8 bases in the middle. The CDR3 has 13 residues. CDR3 sequence reads: CASSYFLVDTQYF. The CDR3 DNA is TGTGCCAGCAGTTACTTCCTAGTGGATACGCAGTATTTT.

This clonotype has a count of ten or more. The chain carries TRBV9 and TRBJ2-5, with D hard to call. The CDR3 has 17 residues. The germline CDR1 and CDR2 sequences are SGDLS and YYNGEE. The germline V and J ends were trimmed by 4 bases and 2 bases, with 21 bases remaining between them. The CDR3 region is CASSPRTLYAQQETQYF. CDR3 DNA: TGTGCCAGCAGCCCTCGTACACTCTACGCGCAACAAGAGACCCAGTACTTC.

The chain links TRBV6-2 or TRBV6-3 to TRBJ2-1; 7 nucleotides line up with TRBD1. V dropped 5 bases and J dropped 8; count of bases not matched to a gene: 6. This CDR3 has 13 residues. The germline V gene encodes CDR1 MNHEY and CDR2 SVGEGT. This chain's CDR3 is CASSQGVLDEQFF. The CDR3 coding sequence is TGTGCCAGCAGTCAGGGGGTTCTGGATGAGCAGTTCTTC.

This clonotype has just a few counts. The rearrangement links TRBV28 to TRBJ2-1; 9 bases are a match to TRBD2. The ends lost 6 bases at V and 9 bases at J; junction bases unmatched: 12. CDR1 and CDR2 (germline): MDHEN, SYDVKM. This CDR3 comprises 15 residues. CDR3 DNA sequence: TGTGCCAGCAGAGTGTCGGGCGGGAGGGCCGGTGAGCAGTTCTTC. Its protein is CASRVSGGRAGEQFF.

This clonotype was picked up a small number of times. This sequence joins TRBV11-2 and TRBJ1-2; D gene uncertain. CDR1 is SGHAT and CDR2 is FQNNGV in the germline V gene. CDR3 length: 14 residues. The V end lost 2 bases, the J end lost 8 bases, and 15 bases lay between the germline ends. CDR3 protein: CASSLNSWELGYTF. In DNA form, the CDR3 reads TGTGCCAGCAGCTTAAATTCATGGGAACTGGGCTACACCTTC.

This chain connects TRBV11-3 to TRBJ2-7; 9 bases are shared with TRBD1. The CDR3 loop spans 16 amino acids. Germline CDR1 reads SGHNT; CDR2 reads YENEEA. J lost 4 bases, V lost 5 bases, and 12 bases had no gene match. CDR3 residues: CASSPGTGISQYEQYF. Here the CDR3 DNA reads TGTGCCAGCAGCCCCGGGACAGGGATTTCTCAGTACGAGCAGTACTTC.

The chain combines TRBV27 with TRBJ1-6; tentative D call: TRBD1 (6 bases). Trimming removed 1 base at V and 8 bases at J, with 21 bases between. This CDR3 is built from 18 residues. The germline CDR1 and CDR2 sequences are MNHEY and SMNVEV (reference sequence). CDR3 sequence (DNA): TGTGCCAGCAGTTTATATTCCCCTAGGGGGGACCTGGATTCACCCCTCCACTTT. Residues: CASSLYSPRGDLDSPLHF.

This clonotype was seen ten or more times. The chain recombines TRBV6-5 with TRBJ2-7, with a possible D match to TRBD1 (5 bases). Germline V gene sequence: CDR1 MNHEY, CDR2 SVGAGI. CDR3 length equals 15 residues. Trimming left V 0 bases short and J 1 base short, with 10 bases between. Written as DNA, the CDR3 is TGTGCCAGCAGTTACTCGGTGGGGCGATCCTACGAGCAGTACTTC. This gives the protein CASSYSVGRSYEQYF.

This clonotype was counted between two and nine times. The chain has TRBV12-3 or TRBV12-4 and TRBJ1-2; D unresolved. This CDR3 has 14 residues. V was shortened by 3 bases and J by 1 base, with 9 bases between the two germline ends. The CDR3 here is CASSFRVFNYGYTF. The CDR3 nucleotides read TGTGCCAGCAGTTTTAGAGTTTTTAACTATGGCTACACCTTC.

This clonotype has at least ten counts. The chain couples TRBV3-1 to TRBJ2-5, with D maybe TRBD2 (5 bases). V was cut by 0 bases and J by 4 bases, with 9 bases left in between. This CDR3 contains 14 residues. Germline values: CDR1 LGHDT, CDR2 YNNKEL (reference sequence). The CDR3, as DNA: TGTGCCAGCAGCCAAGATGTGGAGGCAGAGACCCAGTACTTC. Protein: CASSQDVEAETQYF.

The rearrangement uses TRBV6-1 and TRBJ1-5; D not certain. Germline CDR1 and CDR2: MNHNS and SASEGT. Deletions cut 2 bases from V and 1 base from J, with 9 bases between. The CDR3 contains 15 residues. The CDR3: CASSERRVSNQPQHF. CDR3 DNA sequence: TGTGCCAGCAGTGAAAGGAGGGTGAGCAATCAGCCCCAGCATTTT.

The V gene is TRBV5-5, the J gene TRBJ1-5, with a possible D match to TRBD1 (6 bases). V was cut by 3 bases and J by 5 bases, with 9 bases left in between. In germline, CDR1 is SGHKS, CDR2 YYEKEE (reference sequence). This CDR3 has 13 residues. The CDR3 DNA is TGTGCCAGCAGCTGGGACAACCATCAGCCCCAGCATTTT. The encoded protein is CASSWDNHQPQHF.

This clonotype was counted only a few times. The chain is built from TRBV5-1 and TRBJ2-2; D gene unclear. CDR3 length equals 13 residues. The germline CDR1 and CDR2 sequences are SGHRS and YFSETQ. The ends were cut back, 4 bases at V and 6 bases at J, with 10 bases in the middle. The CDR3, as DNA: TGCGCCAGCAGCCTGAGGACGGCCGGGGAGCTGTTTTTT. Translating it yields CASSLRTAGELFF.

This clonotype was observed many times. The chain employs TRBV12-3 or TRBV12-4 and TRBJ1-2; the D gene is possibly TRBD1 (5 bases). The CDR3 is 13 amino acids. V was trimmed by 10 bases and J by 8 bases, leaving 20 bases between them. CDR3 residues: CATFSQVVWGYTF. Here the CDR3 DNA reads TGTGCCACCTTCTCACAGGTGGTATGGGGCTACACCTTC.

This clonotype was recorded at least ten times. CDR3 amino acids: CASSLDPGEQYF. The DNA for the CDR3 is TGTGCCAGCAGCTTAGACCCAGGCGAGCAGTACTTC. This rearrangement joins TRBV7-9 to TRBJ2-7; D is unclear. Germline lookup yields CDR1 SEHNR and CDR2 FQNEAQ (reference sequence). CDR3 length: 12 residues. V lost 1 base and J lost 6, with 7 bases in between.

This clonotype was recorded many times. The rearrangement uses TRBV7-2 and TRBJ1-1, with D unresolved. V dropped 2 bases and J dropped 8 bases, with 12 bases sitting between them. The CDR3 is 13 residues long. Germline CDR1 reads SGHTA; CDR2 reads FQGNSA. The chain's CDR3 is CASSLIRVGEAFF. CDR3 nucleotide sequence: TGTGCCAGCAGCTTAATAAGGGTTGGAGAAGCTTTCTTT. Based on the CDR3 plus reference TRBV7-2 and TRBJ1-1, the full variable domain is GAGVSQSPSNKVTEKGKDVELRCDPISGHTALYWYRQSLGQGLEFLIYFQGNSAPDKSGLPSDRFSAERTGGSVSTLTIQRTQQEDSAVYLCASSLIRVGEAFFGQGTRLTVV.